This entry is about one T cell receptor beta chain. The sample belongs to a study of blood T cell repertoires in COVID-19. Clones were read by immunoSEQ multiplex PCR, and TCRdb kept only the in-frame ones, dropping some. The top ten clones hold 8% of a sample with roughly 83,000 clones, about 82% of them seen once. The CDR3 extends over 15 amino acids. The germline gives CDR1 MNHEY, CDR2 SVGEGT. The V end was cut by 6 bases, the J end by 0 bases, with 11 bases between. Source material: peripheral blood. This TCR was recovered from a man aged 45-65 years with active COVID-19. The gene calls are TRBV6-2 or TRBV6-3 and TRBJ1-4; D might be TRBD1 (6 bases). The CDR3 region has the DNA TGTGCCAGCAGCAACCGACAGGCAACTAATGAAAAACTGTTTTTT. Translating gives CASSNRQATNEKLFF.